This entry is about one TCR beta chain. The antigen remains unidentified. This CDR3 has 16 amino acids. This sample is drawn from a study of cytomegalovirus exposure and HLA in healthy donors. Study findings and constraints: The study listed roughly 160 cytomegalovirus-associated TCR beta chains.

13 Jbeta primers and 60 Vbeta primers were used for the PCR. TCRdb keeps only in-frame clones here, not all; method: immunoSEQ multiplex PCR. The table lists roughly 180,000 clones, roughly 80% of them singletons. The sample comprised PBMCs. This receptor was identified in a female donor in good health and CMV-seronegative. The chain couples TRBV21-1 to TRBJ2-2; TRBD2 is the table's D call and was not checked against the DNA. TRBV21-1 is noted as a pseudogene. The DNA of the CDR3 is TGTGCCAGCAGCCGGAGGGGGCGGGGGGTAGGCGGGGAGCTGTTTTTT. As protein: CASSRRGRGVGGELFF.